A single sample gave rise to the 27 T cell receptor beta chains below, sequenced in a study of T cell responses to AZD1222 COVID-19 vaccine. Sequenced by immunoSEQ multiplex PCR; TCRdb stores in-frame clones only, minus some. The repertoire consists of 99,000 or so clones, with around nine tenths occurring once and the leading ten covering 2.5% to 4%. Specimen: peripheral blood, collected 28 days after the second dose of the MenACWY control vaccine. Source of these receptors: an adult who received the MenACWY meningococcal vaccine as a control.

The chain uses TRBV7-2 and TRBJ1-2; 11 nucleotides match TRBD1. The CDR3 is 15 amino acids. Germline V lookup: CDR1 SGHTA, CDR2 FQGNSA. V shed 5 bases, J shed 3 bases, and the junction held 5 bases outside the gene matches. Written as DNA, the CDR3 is TGTGCCAGCAGCACGGGACAGGGGGGTCACTATGGCTACACCTTC. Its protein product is CASSTGQGGHYGYTF.

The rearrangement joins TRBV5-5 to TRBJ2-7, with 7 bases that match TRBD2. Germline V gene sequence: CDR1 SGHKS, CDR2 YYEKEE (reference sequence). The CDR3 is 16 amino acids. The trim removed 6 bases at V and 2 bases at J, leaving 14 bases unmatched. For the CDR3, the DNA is TGTGCCAGCAACTCCCCGGGGAGGGGCCTCCCCTACGAGCAGTACTTC. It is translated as CASNSPGRGLPYEQYF. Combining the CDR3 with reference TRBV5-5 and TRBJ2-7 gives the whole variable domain DAGVTQSPTHLIKTRGQQVTLRCSPISGHKSVSWYQQVLGQGPQFIFQYYEKEERGRGNFPDRFSARQFPNYSSELNVNALLLGDSALYLCASNSPGRGLPYEQYFGPGTRLTVT.

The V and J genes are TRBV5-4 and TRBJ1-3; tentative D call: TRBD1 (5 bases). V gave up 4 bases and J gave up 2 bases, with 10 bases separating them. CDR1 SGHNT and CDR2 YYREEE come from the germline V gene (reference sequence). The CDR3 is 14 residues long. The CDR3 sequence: CASSPRGAGNTIYF. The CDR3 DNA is TGTGCCAGCAGCCCCCGGGGGGCTGGAAACACCATATATTTT. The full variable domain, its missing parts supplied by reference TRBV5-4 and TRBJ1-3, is ETGVTQSPTHLIKTRGQQVTLRCSSQSGHNTVSWYQQALGQGPQFIFQYYREEENGRGNFPPRFSGLQFPNYSSELNVNALELDDSALYLCASSPRGAGNTIYFGEGSWLTVV.

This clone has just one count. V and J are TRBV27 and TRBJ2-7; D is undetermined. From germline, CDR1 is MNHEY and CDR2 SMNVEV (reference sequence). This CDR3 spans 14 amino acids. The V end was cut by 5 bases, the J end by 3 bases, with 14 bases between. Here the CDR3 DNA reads TGTGCCAGCAGTCCTTCCACACCAAACTACGAGCAGTACTTC. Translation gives CASSPSTPNYEQYF.

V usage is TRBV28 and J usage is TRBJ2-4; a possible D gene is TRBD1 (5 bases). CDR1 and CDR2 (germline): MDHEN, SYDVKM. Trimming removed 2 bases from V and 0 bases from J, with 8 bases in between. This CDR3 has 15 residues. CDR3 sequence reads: CASSLQGLAKNIQYF. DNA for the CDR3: TGTGCCAGCAGTTTACAGGGTCTAGCCAAAAACATTCAGTACTTC. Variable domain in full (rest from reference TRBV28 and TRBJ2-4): DVKVTQSSRYLVKRTGEKVFLECVQDMDHENMFWYRQDPGLGLRLIYFSYDVKMKEKGDIPEGYSVSREKKERFSLILESASTNQTSMYLCASSLQGLAKNIQYFGAGTRLSVL.

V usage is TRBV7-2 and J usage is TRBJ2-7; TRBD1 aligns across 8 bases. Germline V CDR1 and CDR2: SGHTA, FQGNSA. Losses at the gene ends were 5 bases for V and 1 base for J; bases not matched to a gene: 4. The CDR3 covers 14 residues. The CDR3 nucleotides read TGTGCCAGCAGCCGGACAGGGTCATCCTACGAGCAGTACTTC. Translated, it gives CASSRTGSSYEQYF. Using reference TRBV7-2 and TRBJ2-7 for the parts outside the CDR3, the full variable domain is GAGVSQSPSNKVTEKGKDVELRCDPISGHTALYWYRQSLGQGLEFLIYFQGNSAPDKSGLPSDRFSAERTGGSVSTLTIQRTQQEDSAVYLCASSRTGSSYEQYFGPGTRLTVT.

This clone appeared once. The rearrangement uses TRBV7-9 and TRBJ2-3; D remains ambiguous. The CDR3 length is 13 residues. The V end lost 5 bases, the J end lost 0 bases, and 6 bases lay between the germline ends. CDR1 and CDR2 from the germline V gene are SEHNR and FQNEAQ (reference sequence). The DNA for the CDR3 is TGTGCCAGCAGCCCACAGAGCACAGATACGCAGTATTTT. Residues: CASSPQSTDTQYF. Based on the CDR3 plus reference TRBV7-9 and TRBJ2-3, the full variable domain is DTGVSQNPRHKITKRGQNVTFRCDPISEHNRLYWYRQTLGQGPEFLTYFQNEAQLEKSRLLSDRFSAERPKGSFSTLEIQRTEQGDSAMYLCASSPQSTDTQYFGPGTRLTVL.

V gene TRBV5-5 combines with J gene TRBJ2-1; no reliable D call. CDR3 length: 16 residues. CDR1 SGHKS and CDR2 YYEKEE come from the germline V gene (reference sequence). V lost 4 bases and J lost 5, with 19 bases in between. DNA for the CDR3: TGTGCCAGCAGCCCCACCTTCCTCAGAGCGAACAATGAGCAGTTCTTC. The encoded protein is CASSPTFLRANNEQFF.

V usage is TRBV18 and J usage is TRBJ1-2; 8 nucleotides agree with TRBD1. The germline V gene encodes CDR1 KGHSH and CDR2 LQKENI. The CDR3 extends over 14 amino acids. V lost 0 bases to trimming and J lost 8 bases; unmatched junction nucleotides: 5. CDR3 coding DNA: TGTGCCAGCTCACCACCGGGACAGGCGGGGGGCTACACCTTC. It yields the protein CASSPPGQAGGYTF.

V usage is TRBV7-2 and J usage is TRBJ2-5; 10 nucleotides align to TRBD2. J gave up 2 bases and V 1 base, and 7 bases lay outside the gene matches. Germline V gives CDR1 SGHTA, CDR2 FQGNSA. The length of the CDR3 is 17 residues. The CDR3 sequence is CASSLGVPAGGQETQYF. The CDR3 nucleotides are TGTGCCAGCAGCTTAGGAGTCCCAGCGGGGGGGCAAGAGACCCAGTACTTC.

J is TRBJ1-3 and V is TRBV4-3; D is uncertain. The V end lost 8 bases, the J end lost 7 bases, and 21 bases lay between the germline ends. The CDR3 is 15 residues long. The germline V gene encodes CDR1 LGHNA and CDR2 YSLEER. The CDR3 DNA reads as TGCGCCAGCGCCGAAAATAGCGGGCTCAGTAACACCATATATTTT. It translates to CASAENSGLSNTIYF.

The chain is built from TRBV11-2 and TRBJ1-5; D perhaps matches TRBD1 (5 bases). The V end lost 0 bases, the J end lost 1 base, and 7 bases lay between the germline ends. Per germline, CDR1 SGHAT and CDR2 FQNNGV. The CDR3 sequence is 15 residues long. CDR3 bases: TGTGCCAGCAGCTTAGATTGGGGCAGCAATCAGCCCCAGCATTTT. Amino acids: CASSLDWGSNQPQHF.

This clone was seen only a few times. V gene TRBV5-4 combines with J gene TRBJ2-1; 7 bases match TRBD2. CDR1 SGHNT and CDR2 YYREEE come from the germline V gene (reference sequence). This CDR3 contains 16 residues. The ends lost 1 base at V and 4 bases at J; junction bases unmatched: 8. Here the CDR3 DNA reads TGTGCCAGCAGCTTGAATCGGGGGGTCTCTTACAATGAGCAGTTCTTC. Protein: CASSLNRGVSYNEQFF. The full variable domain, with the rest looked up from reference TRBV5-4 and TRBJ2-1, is ETGVTQSPTHLIKTRGQQVTLRCSSQSGHNTVSWYQQALGQGPQFIFQYYREEENGRGNFPPRFSGLQFPNYSSELNVNALELDDSALYLCASSLNRGVSYNEQFFGPGTRLTVL.

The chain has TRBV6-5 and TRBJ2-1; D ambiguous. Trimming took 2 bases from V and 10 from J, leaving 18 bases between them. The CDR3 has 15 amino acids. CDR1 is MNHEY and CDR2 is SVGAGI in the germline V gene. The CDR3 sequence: CASSYPNPAAGEQFF. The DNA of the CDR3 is TGTGCCAGCAGTTACCCCAATCCGGCGGCTGGGGAGCAGTTCTTC.

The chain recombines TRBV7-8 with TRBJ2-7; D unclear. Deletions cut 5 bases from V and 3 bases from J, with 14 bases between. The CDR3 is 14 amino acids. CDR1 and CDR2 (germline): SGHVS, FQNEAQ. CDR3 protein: CASSPRHKVYEQYF. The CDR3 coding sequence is TGTGCCAGCAGCCCACGACATAAAGTCTACGAGCAGTACTTC.

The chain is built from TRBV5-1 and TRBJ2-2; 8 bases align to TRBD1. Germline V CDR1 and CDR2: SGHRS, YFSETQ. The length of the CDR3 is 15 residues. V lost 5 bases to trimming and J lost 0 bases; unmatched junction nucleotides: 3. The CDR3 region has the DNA TGCGCCAGCAGGGGACAGGCTGCGAACACCGGGGAGCTGTTTTTT. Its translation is CASRGQAANTGELFF.

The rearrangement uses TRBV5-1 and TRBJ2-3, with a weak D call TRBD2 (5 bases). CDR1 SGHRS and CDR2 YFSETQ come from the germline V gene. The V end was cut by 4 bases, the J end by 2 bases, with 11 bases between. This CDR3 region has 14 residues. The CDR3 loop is CASSGSGSTDTQYF. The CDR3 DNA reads TGCGCCAGCAGCGGGAGCGGTTCCACAGATACGCAGTATTTT.

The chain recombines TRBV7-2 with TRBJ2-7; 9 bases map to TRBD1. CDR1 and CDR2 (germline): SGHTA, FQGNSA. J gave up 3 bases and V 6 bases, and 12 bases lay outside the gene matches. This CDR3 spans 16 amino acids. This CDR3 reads CASSSSLGTGLYEQYF. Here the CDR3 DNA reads TGTGCCAGCAGTTCGAGTCTAGGGACAGGGCTCTACGAGCAGTACTTC.

The DNA of the CDR3 is TGTGCCAGCAGCCCCGCCAGCCAGGGGATATATGGCTACACCTTC. Encoded protein: CASSPASQGIYGYTF. The chain carries TRBV5-5 and TRBJ1-2, with a tentative D call TRBD1 (6 bases). Per germline, CDR1 SGHKS and CDR2 YYEKEE (reference sequence). The CDR3 covers 15 residues. V shed 4 bases and J shed 5 bases, with 18 bases lying between them.

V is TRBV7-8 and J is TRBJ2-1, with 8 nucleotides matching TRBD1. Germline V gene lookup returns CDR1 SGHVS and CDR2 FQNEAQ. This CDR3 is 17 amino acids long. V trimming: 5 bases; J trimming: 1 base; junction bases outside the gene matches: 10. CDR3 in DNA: TGTGCCAGCAGCCCGTTGATGGGACAGGCTTCCTACAATGAGCAGTTCTTC. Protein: CASSPLMGQASYNEQFF.

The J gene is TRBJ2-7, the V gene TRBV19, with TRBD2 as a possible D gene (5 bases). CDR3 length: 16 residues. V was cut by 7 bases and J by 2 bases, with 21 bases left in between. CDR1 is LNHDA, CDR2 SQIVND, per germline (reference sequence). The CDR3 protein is CASTRSLGIYPYEQYF. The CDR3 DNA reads TGTGCCAGTACCCGGTCACTAGGGATCTACCCCTACGAGCAGTACTTC.

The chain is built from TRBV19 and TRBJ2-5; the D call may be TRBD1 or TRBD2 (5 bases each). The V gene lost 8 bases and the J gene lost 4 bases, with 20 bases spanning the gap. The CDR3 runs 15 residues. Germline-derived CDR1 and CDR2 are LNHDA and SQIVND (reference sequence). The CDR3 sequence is CASGDLPPRRETQYF. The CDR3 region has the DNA TGTGCCAGTGGGGACCTTCCCCCCCGACGAGAGACCCAGTACTTC.

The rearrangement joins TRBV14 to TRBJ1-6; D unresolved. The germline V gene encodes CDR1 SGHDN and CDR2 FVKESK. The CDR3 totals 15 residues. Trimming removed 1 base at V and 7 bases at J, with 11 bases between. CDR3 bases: TGTGCCAGCAGCCAAGGAATCGGGTTGAATTCACCCCTCCACTTT. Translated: CASSQGIGLNSPLHF.

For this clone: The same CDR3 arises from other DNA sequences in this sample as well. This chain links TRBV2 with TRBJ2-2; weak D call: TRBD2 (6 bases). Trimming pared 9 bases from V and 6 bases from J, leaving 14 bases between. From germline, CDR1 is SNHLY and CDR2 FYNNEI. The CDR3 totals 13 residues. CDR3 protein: CASETRVPGELFF. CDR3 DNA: TGTGCCAGTGAGACTAGAGTCCCCGGGGAGCTGTTTTTT. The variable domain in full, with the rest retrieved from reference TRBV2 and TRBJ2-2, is EPEVTQTPSHQVTQMGQEVILRCVPISNHLYFYWYRQILGQKVEFLVSFYNNEISEKSEIFDDQFSVERPDGSNFTLKIRSTKLEDSAMYFCASETRVPGELFFGEGSRLTVL.

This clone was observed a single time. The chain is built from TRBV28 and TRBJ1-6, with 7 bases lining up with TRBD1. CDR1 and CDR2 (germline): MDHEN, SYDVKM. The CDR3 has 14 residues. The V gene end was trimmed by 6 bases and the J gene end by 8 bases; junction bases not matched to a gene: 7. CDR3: CASRTDRVHSPLHF. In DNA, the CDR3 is TGTGCCAGCAGAACCGACAGGGTACATTCACCCCTCCACTTT.

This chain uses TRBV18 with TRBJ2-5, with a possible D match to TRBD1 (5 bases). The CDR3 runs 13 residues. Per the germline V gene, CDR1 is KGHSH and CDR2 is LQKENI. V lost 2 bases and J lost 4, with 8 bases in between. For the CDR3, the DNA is TGTGCCAGCTCACCATCAGGGCGAGAGACCCAGTACTTC. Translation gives CASSPSGRETQYF.

In DNA form, the CDR3 reads TGTGCCAGCAGCGACAGGGGCGAGGGCTACACCTTC. Translation gives CASSDRGEGYTF. The chain employs TRBV3-1 (or the pseudogene TRBV3-2) and TRBJ1-2; the match to TRBD1 covers 8 bases. The CDR3 is 12 residues long. Germline CDR1 reads LGHDT; CDR2 reads YNNKEL (reference sequence). J lost 8 bases, V lost 5 bases, and 4 bases had no gene match.